This T cell receptor (beta chain) was identified during a study of memory CD4+ T cells and cytomegalovirus serostatus. Study-wide context: Healthy Belgian adult donors included roughly ten CMV-positive and some 25 CMV-negative people. Findings and caveats of the study: The CMV-associated TCR signature appears largely within the CD4+ memory repertoire. Median bootstrapped AUC for CMV status was approximately 0.95 originally, approximately 0.9 US-trained.

The sort gate was single viable CD3+CD4+CD8-CD45RO+ cells for memory CD4+ T cells. Serum IgG to CMV pp150, pp28, p38 and p52 defined serostatus. Note on this clone: Its antigen is currently unknown.

The repertoire was sequenced with immunoSEQ multiplex PCR; TCRdb's copy has only in-frame clones and lacks some. The sample has tens of thousands of clones, around three quarters seen once; the top ten hold around 1.1%. Germline V gene lookup returns CDR1 MNHNS and CDR2 SASEGT. The CDR3 is 13 residues long. Trimming cost V 0 bases and J 7 bases, with 9 bases left between them. The material sequenced was memory CD4+ T cells from blood. The chain joins TRBV6-1 to TRBJ1-1, with a tentative D call TRBD1 (6 bases). The TCR originated in an adult in good health and CMV-seronegative. CDR3 residues: CASSEAPDSEAFF. The CDR3 DNA reads TGTGCCAGCAGTGAAGCGCCGGACAGTGAAGCTTTCTTT.